The 2 T cell receptor beta chains listed next were all sequenced from one sample in a study of cytomegalovirus exposure and HLA in healthy donors. It was with 60 Vbeta and 13 Jbeta primers that the PCR ran. Method: immunoSEQ multiplex PCR; TCRdb's copy keeps in-frame clones and lacks some. The repertoire holds around 120,000 clones, with 70% to 85% as singletons. The sequenced sample consisted of PBMCs. These receptors were collected from a man aged 50 to 60 in good health and CMV-seronegative.

This chain uses TRBV7-9 with TRBJ2-7; a weak D match, TRBD1 (6 bases). The CDR3 is made up of 15 amino acids. The germline V and J ends were trimmed by 3 bases and 0 bases, with 12 bases remaining between them. Germline CDR1 SEHNR, CDR2 FQNEAQ (reference sequence). The CDR3 region has the DNA TGTGCCAGCAGCTTTGGGGGCAGCTCCTCCTACGAGCAGTACTTC. It is translated as CASSFGGSSSYEQYF.

This chain uses TRBV6-6 with TRBJ1-1; 7 bases map to TRBD1. This CDR3 spans 15 amino acids. Germline CDR1 reads MNHNY; CDR2 reads SVGAGI (reference sequence). Trimming cost V 5 bases and J 4 bases; bases outside gene matches: 10. CDR3 sequence reads: CASSPTTGAGTEAFF. Written as DNA, the CDR3 is TGTGCCAGCAGTCCTACAACAGGGGCCGGCACTGAAGCTTTCTTT.